This T cell receptor (beta chain) was sequenced for a study of human T cells and chemical hapten exposure (dated by TCRdb to the early 2020s). Some background on the complete study: For sensitization, 2% DPC in acetone was applied to a roughly 2 cm by roughly 2 cm area of upper inner arm skin. Weekly therapeutic DPC doses were additionally applied to the scalp of patients throughout the approximately 25-week study period. Patch tests used Finn chambers with 0.01% DPC on the upper back, scored after 6 days by International Contact Dermatitis Research Group standards. The patient cohort, mostly female, included alopecia areata with under or over 50% scalp involvement, alopecia totalis and alopecia universalis. Libraries were pooled for sequencing, and variation in per-sample TCR yields was attributed mainly to small differences in library volumes within the pool. This study followed changes in the peripheral blood TCR repertoire in vivo during primary and secondary sensitization of alopecia patients to the hapten diphenylcyclopropenone (DPC). Blood samples were taken from patients before sensitization (week 0) and at 2, 6 and about 24 weeks after DPC sensitization. Blood for TCR sequencing was provided by twenty-nine alopecia patients at one to four time points (pre-sensitization, 2, 6 and 24 weeks).

What the authors observed across the whole study: The number of PT1 expanded TCRs positively correlated with patch test score, significant at thresholds 8, 16 and 32 but not 4. After repeated subsampling, changes were observed in the strength of the expansion versus patch-test correlation and in the threshold at which the correlation became significant. All patients had alopecia, a presumed autoimmune disease, so their immune response might differ from that of healthy individuals. The number of TCRs above 1 in 1000 frequency did not change with DPC sensitization; there was no evidence of global repertoire structure alterations. Significantly more large CDR3 similarity clusters were formed by expanded TCRs than by pre-sensitization or healthy control sets, consistent with antigen-driven responses.

According to the study, the label for this sample's time point signals: patch test 1, 2 weeks after DPC sensitization. The treatment or condition label here, explained by the study, means: therapeutic diphenylcyclopropenone sensitization with weekly scalp DPC. At every patch-test visit, the blood draw took place before the patch test was put on. Patients were considered eligible if aged 18 to 70, diagnosed with alopecia and deemed suitable for DPC therapy, and patients were excluded if pregnant. Unfractionated whole blood was collected in Tempus Blood RNA tubes, and total RNA was extracted from that blood. This clonotype showed up many times. Its antigen is not yet known. No much larger clone exists at a distance of one base, and base qualities are not known. The library was produced with RACE. Data came from a NextSeq 500. During library preparation, unique molecular identifiers were attached to individual cDNA molecules so that TCRs could be counted in a quantitative, reproducible way. From each blood RNA sample, both TCR alpha and TCR beta chains were sequenced. The original methods were these. The median number of TCRs per sample was approximately 93,000, ranging from roughly 20,000 to 700,000. The Decombinator software suite was used to annotate V, J and CDR3 in the TCR reads. Every sample was subsampled to the same number of TCRs (28,000) for the PS versus PT1 abundance plots. Expanded TCRs were defined as absent before sensitization and observed at least eight times at the 2-week time point. TCRdb reanalyzed the raw reads on its own, using fastp at Q25 for trimming and MiXCR for clone calling, and kept in-frame beta chains. A single entry per CDR3 protein holds the most common genes and DNA from its merged rows. These V and J calls are TCRdb output, not the study's own analysis. Present in this sample are tens of thousands of distinct CDR3 sequences, less than 9.5% of which were seen just once. Roughly 4% of the sample comes from the top ten.

This clonotype originated in a woman between 50 and 59 years old with alopecia areata. Some clones in this sample may be carry-over from other donors' samples. Sequenced material: whole blood, taken in connection with sensitization to the hapten diphenylcyclopropenone (DPC).

The CDR3 amino acid sequence is: CASSATRQAINQPQHF. The nucleotide sequence reads TGTGCCAGCAGCGCCACTCGACAGGCTATTAACCAGCCCCAGCATTTT. The chain is made from TRBV7-8 and TRBJ1-5; the D gene is perhaps TRBD1, on 6 matching bases. Trimming takes 5 bases from V and 7 bases from J, and the germline ends sit 21 bases apart. The cysteine opens and the phenylalanine closes a CDR3 of 16 amino acids. Only the CDR3 part of the read is kept: 48 bases, read in frame from the first base. CDR1 and CDR2 were assigned from the germline V gene as SGHVS and FQNEAQ. With the rest looked up from the reference TRBV7-8 and TRBJ1-5 genes rather than sequenced, the full variable domain is GAGVSQSPRYKVAKRGQDVALRCDPISGHVSLFWYQQALGQGPEFLTYFQNEAQLDKSGLPSDRFFAERPEGSVSTLKIQRTQQEDSAVYLCASSATRQAINQPQHFGDGTRLSIL.